These 10 T cell receptor beta chains share one sample of origin, sequenced in a study of cytomegalovirus exposure and HLA in healthy donors (dated by TCRdb to 2016 to 2017). Libraries came from the immunoSEQ multiplex PCR assay. For the multiplex PCR, a mixture combining 60 forward primers for TCR Vbeta segments and 13 reverse primers for TCR Jbeta segments was used. In its TCRdb copy, this immuneACCESS table keeps in-frame sequences only and misses some clones. Where compared with another copy, unresolved V genes explain less than half of these, and the others have no known cause. The sample includes 150,000 to 200,000 clones, with about 82% observed a single time. 2.3% of the sample comes from the top ten. Sequencing used PBMCs. Receptors originate from a woman aged 45 to 65 in good health and CMV-seronegative.

In its sample, this clone was seen once. This chain links TRBV30 with TRBJ2-1, with a weak D call TRBD2 (5 bases). The ends were cut back, 1 base at V and 9 bases at J, with 16 bases in the middle. This CDR3 has 14 residues. The germline CDR1 and CDR2 sequences are GTSNPN and SVGIG (reference sequence). The CDR3 is CAWSGWAATSEQFF. The CDR3 DNA reads as TGTGCCTGGAGTGGATGGGCTGCAACTAGTGAGCAGTTCTTC.

The chain links TRBV7-8 to TRBJ2-1, with TRBD2 matching 11 bases. Per germline, CDR1 SGHVS and CDR2 FQNEAQ. This CDR3 is 17 amino acids long. The J segment lost 8 bases and the V segment lost 4 bases, leaving 13 bases of the junction unmatched. The chain's CDR3 is CASSSPLLAGGLDEQFF. The CDR3, as DNA: TGTGCCAGCAGCTCCCCCCTTCTAGCGGGAGGATTAGATGAGCAGTTCTTC.

The rearrangement uses TRBV5-1 and TRBJ2-1; 13 nucleotides agree with TRBD2. There are 15 residues in the CDR3. The V gene's germline CDR1 is SGHRS and CDR2 YFSETQ. V lost 4 bases, J lost 7 bases, and 5 bases stayed unmatched. CDR3 bases: TGCGCCAGCAGCGGACTAGCGGGAGTAGGAAATGAGCAGTTCTTC. Translating it yields CASSGLAGVGNEQFF.

V usage is TRBV7-2 and J usage is TRBJ2-1, with TRBD2 matching over 9 bases. Germline CDR1 reads SGHTA; CDR2 reads FQGNSA. This CDR3 is built from 16 residues. V shed 7 bases and J 7 bases; nucleotides not matched to a gene: 14. CDR3 bases: TGTGCCAGCACCCTTGCGGGAGGGCTACAAGTGAATGAGCAGTTCTTC. Protein: CASTLAGGLQVNEQFF. Combining the CDR3 with reference TRBV7-2 and TRBJ2-1 gives the whole variable domain GAGVSQSPSNKVTEKGKDVELRCDPISGHTALYWYRQSLGQGLEFLIYFQGNSAPDKSGLPSDRFSAERTGGSVSTLTIQRTQQEDSAVYLCASTLAGGLQVNEQFFGPGTRLTVL.

The DNA for the CDR3 is TGTGCCAGTAGCCTCGGGACTCTCCATCGTAATGAGCAGTTCTTC. Its protein product is CASSLGTLHRNEQFF. V and J are TRBV19 and TRBJ2-1; TRBD2 might be the D (6 bases). The V and J ends lost 6 bases and 7 bases respectively, with 19 bases between them. Germline values: CDR1 LNHDA, CDR2 SQIVND (reference sequence). CDR3 length equals 15 residues.

The chain carries TRBV27 and TRBJ2-3, with 8 bases lining up with TRBD1. Trimming at V came to 2 bases and at J to 6 bases, leaving 4 bases not matched to a gene. The CDR3 is 14 amino acids. CDR1 and CDR2 from the germline V gene are MNHEY and SMNVEV (reference sequence). The CDR3 is CASSLQGARDTQYF. DNA of the CDR3: TGTGCCAGCAGTTTACAGGGGGCGCGTGATACGCAGTATTTT.

CDR3 in DNA: TGCGCCAGCAGCCAAGCCCAACAAGTGGAAGCTTTCTTT. Protein sequence: CASSQAQQVEAFF. This sequence joins TRBV4-3 and TRBJ1-1; D unclear. V lost 1 base and J lost 8, with 11 bases in between. This CDR3 has 13 amino acids. Germline values: CDR1 LGHNA, CDR2 YSLEER.

This chain links TRBV30 with TRBJ2-5, with 8 bases fitting TRBD2. Germline V gives CDR1 GTSNPN, CDR2 SVGIG (reference sequence). V lost 4 bases and J lost 2; bases outside the gene matches: 3. The CDR3 is made up of 13 amino acids. The CDR3 reads CAWIGGEQETQYF. DNA for the CDR3: TGTGCCTGGATCGGGGGGGAACAAGAGACCCAGTACTTC.

The J gene is TRBJ1-2, the V gene TRBV27; D gene ambiguous. The CDR3 loop spans 13 amino acids. Germline CDR1 is MNHEY and CDR2 is SMNVEV (reference sequence). V was pared by 6 bases and J by 4 bases, with 12 bases between. Here the CDR3 DNA reads TGTGCCAGCAGCGTCAGTGGGCTCTATGGCTACACCTTC. It is translated as CASSVSGLYGYTF.

The V call is TRBV5-1, the J call TRBJ2-2, with TRBD2 identical over 8 bases. CDR3 length: 14 residues. V shed 6 bases, J shed 3 bases, and the junction held 4 bases outside the gene matches. Germline lookup yields CDR1 SGHRS and CDR2 YFSETQ. DNA of the CDR3: TGCGCCAGCACCCGGGAGGGTGACACCGGGGAGCTGTTTTTT. Its translation: CASTREGDTGELFF.